Reported below is one TCR beta chain. The data stem from a study of blood T cell repertoires in COVID-19. About the research overall: Collection of acute and convalescent COVID-19 samples took place in the United States, Italy and Spain.

Assignment of participants to cohorts was predicated upon participant-reported clinical history. Among Cohort 3 donors, those recovered had two negative PCRs, clearance, or symptom resolution. The assay was immunoSEQ multiplex PCR, and TCRdb's table has in-frame clones only and misses some. In the table there are about 270,000 clones, 75% to 90% of which are singletons. The clonotype originates from a woman between 18 and 30 years old who had recovered from COVID-19. Sequenced input: PBMCs or T cells enriched from blood (not recorded which).

Written as DNA, the CDR3 is TGTGCCAGCAGTTCCAGACAGGGTTTGGGGAATTCACCCCTCCACTTT. Amino acids: CASSSRQGLGNSPLHF. The chain joins TRBV28 to TRBJ1-6; TRBD1 matches at 7 bases. The length of the CDR3 is 16 residues. Per the germline V gene, CDR1 is MDHEN and CDR2 is SYDVKM. V shed 4 bases and J 7 bases; nucleotides not matched to a gene: 10.